This T cell receptor beta chain was profiled in a study of a mutant IDH1 vaccine in newly diagnosed glioma. Study-wide background: Patients underwent eight vaccinations, which took place in weeks 1, 3, 5, 7, 11, 15, 19 and 23. Commencement of vaccination occurred 4-6 weeks following radiotherapy alone, or concurrently with temozolomide cycles.

Time point described: week 5, during vaccination. Each vaccine dose was 300 ug of mutant IDH1 20-mer peptide, with topical imiquimod. The donors' diagnosis was new WHO grade 3 or 4 astrocytoma that was IDH1-mutant and ATRX-lost. Assay used: immunoSEQ multiplex PCR; TCRdb lists only in-frame clones, some missing. The sample holds approximately 26,000 clones, approximately 79% seen once. The V gene's germline CDR1 is MDHEN and CDR2 SYDVKM. V was pared by 1 base and J by 3 bases, with 12 bases between. The CDR3 is made up of 15 amino acids. The study, taken as a whole, reports: Immune responses arising from the vaccine appeared in approximately 93% of patients.

Regarding this clone: Its antigen is as yet unknown.

The clonotype originates from a man in his forties or fifties with glioma. Some clones in this sample may be carry-over from other donors' samples. The chain joins TRBV28 to TRBJ1-1; D gene uncertain. This specimen consisted of PBMCs, obtained from a glioma patient whose treatment included an IDH1 peptide vaccine. CDR3 nucleotides: TGTGCCAGCAGTTTATTGGCAGGCTATTACACTGAAGCTTTCTTT. Translation gives CASSLLAGYYTEAFF.